A single sample is the source of the 30 T cell receptor beta chains below, sequenced in a study of cytomegalovirus exposure and HLA in healthy donors. Only in-frame clones appear in the TCRdb table, and some are missing; sequencing was by immunoSEQ multiplex PCR. The sample yields 75,000 to 90,000 clones, 85% to 95% seen once. Sequencing used PBMCs. These receptors were collected from a woman between 18 and 29 years old in good health and CMV-seronegative.

V and J are TRBV20-1 and TRBJ1-2; no reliable D call. Trimming removed 2 bases at V and 3 bases at J, with 4 bases between. The CDR3 has 11 amino acids. Germline CDR1 is DFQATT and CDR2 is SNEGSKA (reference sequence). The CDR3 loop reads CSARRDYGYTF. CDR3 bases: TGCAGTGCTAGAAGAGACTATGGCTACACCTTC.

V and J are TRBV5-4 and TRBJ2-5; tentatively, D is TRBD1 (5 bases). In germline, CDR1 is SGHNT, CDR2 YYREEE (reference sequence). The ends were cut back, 3 bases at V and 4 bases at J, with 16 bases in the middle. The CDR3 covers 15 residues. The CDR3 sequence: CASSSRRAQGETQYF. CDR3 DNA: TGTGCCAGCAGCTCCCGCCGTGCTCAGGGAGAGACCCAGTACTTC. Filled out from reference TRBV5-4 and TRBJ2-5, the complete variable domain reads ETGVTQSPTHLIKTRGQQVTLRCSSQSGHNTVSWYQQALGQGPQFIFQYYREEENGRGNFPPRFSGLQFPNYSSELNVNALELDDSALYLCASSSRRAQGETQYFGPGTRLLVL.

The CDR3 coding sequence is TGTGCCAGCAGCTTAGTGTCCAGCTCCTACGAGCAGTACTTC. It encodes CASSLVSSSYEQYF. The rearrangement links TRBV7-2 to TRBJ2-7; D gene uncertain. In germline, CDR1 is SGHTA, CDR2 FQGNSA. V lost 1 base, J lost 0 bases, and 7 bases lay in between. The CDR3 has 14 residues.

This chain uses TRBV29-1 with TRBJ2-1; D not certain. CDR1 is SQVTM and CDR2 is ANQGSEA in the germline V gene. Trimming removed 4 bases at V and 6 bases at J, with 10 bases between. The CDR3 spans 12 residues. CDR3 residues: CSVGPSFNEQFF. The CDR3, as DNA: TGCAGCGTTGGACCTAGTTTCAATGAGCAGTTCTTC.

J is TRBJ2-2 and V is TRBV18; D might be TRBD2 (6 bases). V lost 3 bases to trimming and J lost 5 bases, with 13 bases between them. CDR3 size: 15 residues. Germline V gene sequence: CDR1 KGHSH, CDR2 LQKENI. DNA for the CDR3: TGTGCCAGCTCACCGGCTAGCGTAATAACCGGGGAGCTGTTTTTT. As protein: CASSPASVITGELFF. Filled out from reference TRBV18 and TRBJ2-2, the complete variable domain reads NAGVMQNPRHLVRRRGQEARLRCSPMKGHSHVYWYRQLPEEGLKFMVYLQKENIIDESGMPKERFSAEFPKEGPSILRIQQVVRGDSAAYFCASSPASVITGELFFGEGSRLTVL.

The CDR3 sequence is CASSQDVRRTEAFF. Here the CDR3 DNA reads TGCGCCAGCAGCCAAGACGTGCGGAGGACTGAAGCTTTCTTT. The V call is TRBV4-3, the J call TRBJ1-1; D gene ambiguous. The germline CDR1 and CDR2 sequences are LGHNA and YSLEER. The CDR3 has 14 residues. Trimming took 0 bases from V and 5 from J, leaving 10 bases between them.

V and J are TRBV5-6 and TRBJ1-2; 8 bases are shared with TRBD1. The J segment lost 4 bases and the V segment lost 4 bases, leaving 6 bases of the junction unmatched. The germline V gene encodes CDR1 SGHDT and CDR2 YYEEEE. This CDR3 is built from 14 residues. CDR3 protein: CASSPPGQGYGYTF. CDR3 bases: TGTGCCAGCAGCCCGCCTGGACAGGGCTATGGCTACACCTTC. The whole variable domain, remainder taken from reference TRBV5-6 and TRBJ1-2, is DAGVTQSPTHLIKTRGQQVTLRCSPKSGHDTVSWYQQALGQGPQFIFQYYEEEERQRGNFPDRFSGHQFPNYSSELNVNALLLGDSALYLCASSPPGQGYGYTFGSGTRLTVV.

This clone was seen once. The chain recombines TRBV7-8 with TRBJ1-2, with D possibly being TRBD1 (6 bases). V was shortened by 4 bases and J by 8 bases, with 17 bases between the two germline ends. This CDR3 spans 14 amino acids. CDR1 is SGHVS and CDR2 is FQNEAQ in the germline V gene. The CDR3 sequence is CASSSQRGAAGYTF. The DNA of the CDR3 is TGTGCCAGCAGCTCCCAGCGGGGGGCTGCCGGCTACACCTTC.

The rearrangement links TRBV7-2 to TRBJ2-3; D is unclear. The length of the CDR3 is 14 residues. Germline V gene lookup returns CDR1 SGHTA and CDR2 FQGNSA. With 2 bases removed from V and 0 bases from J, the gap between germline ends came to 6 bases. The CDR3 DNA reads as TGTGCCAGCAGCTTATGGGCTAGCACAGATACGCAGTATTTT. Its translation: CASSLWASTDTQYF.

The V and J genes are TRBV15 and TRBJ2-1; D is undetermined. The CDR3 has 15 amino acids. Germline assignment: CDR1 LNHNV and CDR2 YYDKDF (reference sequence). Trimming shortened V by 0 bases and J by 3 bases, and 9 bases separated the two germline ends. As DNA, the CDR3 is TGTGCCACCAGCAGAGATCAAGAGGTCTACAATGAGCAGTTCTTC. Protein: CATSRDQEVYNEQFF.

This clone was seen once. The genes are TRBV19 and TRBJ1-1; 7 bases map to TRBD1. Unmatched junction bases numbered 17, after V lost 5 bases and J lost 11 bases. The CDR3 loop spans 15 amino acids. The germline CDR1 and CDR2 sequences are LNHDA and SQIVND (reference sequence). Written as DNA, the CDR3 is TGTGCCAGTAGTCGACAGGGAGACAGGGTTCTTAAGGCTTTCTTT. This sequence encodes CASSRQGDRVLKAFF.

This clone was seen once. CDR3 loop: CASSQGQGWDTEAFF. The CDR3 DNA reads TGTGCCAGCTCCCAAGGACAGGGATGGGACACTGAAGCTTTCTTT. This sequence joins TRBV18 and TRBJ1-1; TRBD1 matches 8 bases. Per germline, CDR1 KGHSH and CDR2 LQKENI. The CDR3 contains 15 residues. V was clipped by 6 bases and J by 3 bases; unmatched bases: 9.

V is TRBV14 and J is TRBJ2-3; no clear D gene. This CDR3 comprises 16 residues. The germline V gene encodes CDR1 SGHDN and CDR2 FVKESK. The ends were cut back, 4 bases at V and 0 bases at J, with 14 bases in the middle. The CDR3 coding sequence is TGTGCCAGCAGCCCCCAACTGCCACGTAGCACAGATACGCAGTATTTT. Translating it yields CASSPQLPRSTDTQYF. The full variable domain, rest sourced from reference TRBV14 and TRBJ2-3, is EAGVTQFPSHSVIEKGQTVTLRCDPISGHDNLYWYRRVMGKEIKFLLHFVKESKQDESGMPNNRFLAERTGGTYSTLKVQPAELEDSGVYFCASSPQLPRSTDTQYFGPGTRLTVL.

V is TRBV4-3 and J is TRBJ2-2; tentatively, D is TRBD2 (6 bases). The CDR3 contains 16 residues. With 1 base removed from V and 3 bases from J, the gap between germline ends came to 12 bases. Germline V gene data show CDR1 as LGHNA and CDR2 as YSLEER. The CDR3: CASSQVLASDTGELFF. The CDR3 nucleotides are TGCGCCAGCAGCCAAGTCCTAGCGTCCGACACCGGGGAGCTGTTTTTT.

V gene TRBV19 combines with J gene TRBJ1-2; D is uncertain. V gave up 3 bases and J gave up 4 bases, with 18 bases separating them. The CDR3 spans 16 residues. CDR1 is LNHDA and CDR2 is SQIVND in the germline V gene (reference sequence). The CDR3 DNA sequence: TGTGCCAGTAGTATGGGAGGACCCAAAGGCGGCTATGGCTACACCTTC. It specifies CASSMGGPKGGYGYTF.

This rearrangement joins TRBV27 to TRBJ2-7, with 8 bases identical to TRBD2. The CDR3 length is 13 residues. J gave up 3 bases and V 8 bases, and 6 bases lay outside the gene matches. Germline CDR1 reads MNHEY; CDR2 reads SMNVEV (reference sequence). The CDR3 protein is CASGRSGSYEQYF. CDR3 DNA: TGTGCCAGCGGTCGGAGCGGGAGCTACGAGCAGTACTTC.

The chain has TRBV27 and TRBJ1-2, with 8 positions matching TRBD1. Losses at the gene ends were 6 bases for V and 7 bases for J; bases not matched to a gene: 13. Germline V gives CDR1 MNHEY, CDR2 SMNVEV (reference sequence). The CDR3 sequence is 15 residues long. CDR3 region: CASRTDRGRKGGYTF. CDR3 DNA: TGTGCCAGCAGGACCGACAGGGGAAGGAAGGGTGGCTACACCTTC.

This chain joins TRBV9 and TRBJ1-1; TRBD1 matches at 7 bases. This CDR3 comprises 15 residues. Germline-derived CDR1 and CDR2 are SGDLS and YYNGEE. V was pared by 0 bases and J by 1 base, with 3 bases of the junction left unmatched. In DNA, the CDR3 is TGTGCCAGCAGCGTAGTGGACAGGCCGAACACTGAAGCTTTCTTT. Encoded protein: CASSVVDRPNTEAFF.

The V gene is TRBV6-5, the J gene TRBJ1-1, with D perhaps matching TRBD1 (5 bases). Trimming removed 6 bases at V and 10 bases at J, with 18 bases between. This CDR3 has 13 residues. Germline lookup yields CDR1 MNHEY and CDR2 SVGAGI. The CDR3 protein is CASSRLRETRAFF. Here the CDR3 DNA reads TGTGCCAGCAGCCGACTCAGGGAAACTCGAGCTTTCTTT.

CDR3 sequence reads: CASSQGALKEGYEQYF. CDR3 bases: TGCGCCAGCAGCCAAGGTGCCTTAAAGGAGGGGTACGAGCAGTACTTC. J is TRBJ2-7 and V is TRBV4-1; D is perhaps TRBD2 (6 bases). Trimming left V 1 base short and J 4 bases short, with 17 bases between. The CDR3 is 16 amino acids. From germline, CDR1 is MGHRA and CDR2 YSYEKL.

The gene calls are TRBV20-1 and TRBJ1-4; 7 bases line up with TRBD1. CDR1 and CDR2 from the germline V gene are DFQATT and SNEGSKA (reference sequence). The CDR3 covers 11 residues. Losses at the gene ends were 4 bases for V and 12 bases for J; bases not matched to a gene: 5. This CDR3 is CSAKTGIELFF. In DNA form, the CDR3 reads TGCAGTGCTAAGACAGGGATCGAACTGTTTTTT.

The chain has TRBV28 and TRBJ1-5, with D possibly being TRBD1 (5 bases). CDR3 length: 15 residues. With 6 bases removed from V and 2 bases from J, the gap between germline ends came to 14 bases. CDR1 is MDHEN, CDR2 SYDVKM, per germline. CDR3 residues: CASSRGGVGNQPQHF. CDR3 nucleotides: TGTGCCAGCAGCCGGGGAGGGGTTGGCAATCAGCCCCAGCATTTT.

Only one count was recorded for this clone. This chain connects TRBV10-2 to TRBJ1-1, with TRBD1 identical over 10 bases. Germline assignment: CDR1 WSHSY and CDR2 SAAADI. V shed 9 bases, J shed 3 bases, and the junction held 4 bases outside the gene matches. This CDR3 spans 13 amino acids. The CDR3 region is CARTGGIDTEAFF. The CDR3 DNA sequence: TGCGCCAGGACAGGGGGCATCGACACTGAAGCTTTCTTT.

The chain recombines TRBV14 with TRBJ2-7, with a weak D call TRBD2 (5 bases). The V end was cut by 4 bases, the J end by 2 bases, with 12 bases between. Germline values: CDR1 SGHDN, CDR2 FVKESK. The CDR3 covers 14 residues. The CDR3 DNA reads as TGTGCCAGCAGCCCTCAGGACTCAACCTACGAGCAGTACTTC. As protein: CASSPQDSTYEQYF.

V is TRBV7-9 and J is TRBJ1-1, with D perhaps TRBD1 (5 bases). The germline gives CDR1 SEHNR, CDR2 FQNEAQ (reference sequence). The V gene lost 9 bases and the J gene lost 2 bases, with 16 bases spanning the gap. The CDR3 has 14 amino acids. The DNA for the CDR3 is TGTGCCAGTATGACCTCCCAGGGCAACACTGAAGCTTTCTTT. Translating gives CASMTSQGNTEAFF.

J is TRBJ2-6 and V is TRBV30; D remains ambiguous. This CDR3 is built from 11 residues. Trimming pared 0 bases from V and 11 bases from J, leaving 5 bases between. Germline CDR1 and CDR2: GTSNPN and SVGIG (reference sequence). As DNA, the CDR3 is TGTGCCTGGAGTGTGACATACGTCCTGACTTTC. Translating gives CAWSVTYVLTF.

The DNA for the CDR3 is TGTGCCAGCAGCTCGGACAGGCCGCGGGGGGCCCAGTACTTC. Translating gives CASSSDRPRGAQYF. The chain employs TRBV7-2 and TRBJ2-5; D possibly corresponds to TRBD2 (8 bases). Germline CDR1 and CDR2: SGHTA and FQGNSA. V shed 4 bases and J shed 9 bases, with 18 bases lying between them. The CDR3 loop spans 14 amino acids.

The table lists this clone with a count of one. V usage is TRBV5-1 and J usage is TRBJ2-5; tentative D call: TRBD2 (6 bases). Trimming cost V 4 bases and J 5 bases, with 21 bases left between them. Per the germline V gene, CDR1 is SGHRS and CDR2 is YFSETQ. The CDR3 has 16 amino acids. CDR3 sequence (DNA): TGCGCCAGCAGCCGGCCCGACTGGGGGGATGGTGAGACCCAGTACTTC. This encodes CASSRPDWGDGETQYF.

The chain joins TRBV7-8 to TRBJ2-7, with D possibly TRBD2 on 6 matching bases. V gave up 4 bases and J gave up 7 bases, with 8 bases separating them. Germline assignment: CDR1 SGHVS and CDR2 FQNEAQ. The CDR3 covers 11 residues. The CDR3 region has the DNA TGTGCCAGCAGCTCTCGGGGGGAGCAGTACTTC. This gives the protein CASSSRGEQYF. The full variable domain, in which reference TRBV7-8 and TRBJ2-7 provide the parts outside the CDR3, is GAGVSQSPRYKVAKRGQDVALRCDPISGHVSLFWYQQALGQGPEFLTYFQNEAQLDKSGLPSDRFFAERPEGSVSTLKIQRTQQEDSAVYLCASSSRGEQYFGPGTRLTVT.

The gene calls are TRBV4-1 and TRBJ2-3; TRBD2 aligns across 7 bases. CDR3 length: 17 residues. J was trimmed by 1 base and V by 1 base; bases with no gene match: 8. Per germline, CDR1 MGHRA and CDR2 YSYEKL. CDR3 nucleotides: TGCGCCAGCAGCCAAGCTACTAGCGAATATGGCACAGATACGCAGTATTTT. It translates to CASSQATSEYGTDTQYF.